This TCR beta chain emerged from a study of T cell responses to AZD1222 COVID-19 vaccine. Study observations and caveats: Compared with day 0, the breadth and depth of the Spike-specific TCR repertoire rose significantly after two doses of AZD1222. Unmutated variant regions are reportedly targeted by nearly half of spike-specific TCRs.

Of note for this clone: What it binds is unknown.

In germline, CDR1 is MNHEY, CDR2 SVGEGT. Between the trimmed V and J ends, which lost 2 bases and 1 base, there was a span of 5 bases. There are 13 residues in the CDR3. The data were produced by immunoSEQ multiplex PCR, yet TCRdb's version contains in-frame clones alone and is incomplete. Here the sample spans about 160,000 clones, about 92% being singletons. The chain couples TRBV6-2 or TRBV6-3 to TRBJ1-1; D is ambiguous. The specimen comprised peripheral blood, sampled 28 days after the second AZD1222 dose. This TCR came from an adult who received the AZD1222 COVID-19 vaccine. The CDR3 spells CASSYTENTEAFF. The CDR3 region has the DNA TGTGCCAGCAGTTACACGGAGAACACTGAAGCTTTCTTT.